The clone carrying this T cell receptor (beta chain) was detected many times. TCRdb reanalysed the 5' RACE reads using MiXCR and keeps one entry per CDR3 protein. The repertoire holds roughly 130,000 distinct CDR3 sequences, with about 6.4% as singletons. These data belong to a study of CD8 T cells in ankylosing spondylitis. J lost 2 bases, V lost 0 bases, and 8 bases had no gene match. This CDR3 region has 17 residues. The germline gives CDR1 SGHDN, CDR2 FVKESK. What was sequenced was blood, either unsorted or a sorted T cell fraction (not recorded which). The TCR sequence derives from a male donor with ankylosing spondylitis or in good health (not recorded which). The chain links TRBV14 to TRBJ1-1; 8 nucleotides match TRBD1. The CDR3 protein is CASSQERRDRLNTEAFF. DNA of the CDR3: TGTGCCAGCAGCCAAGAACGAAGGGACAGGCTCAACACTGAAGCTTTCTTT.